This T cell receptor (beta chain) was documented in a study of shared clonotypes between healthy human individuals. This clone has a handful of counts. Antigen specificity is unknown. The assay was carried out at the deep level. Original data processing: ImmunoSEQ junction-only sequences lacked quality scores, so their filtering differed. Only in-frame clones appear in the TCRdb table, and some are missing; sequencing was by immunoSEQ multiplex PCR. V and J calls and clone size are as listed in that table; D and trimming were resolved from the DNA. This table has hundreds of thousands of clones, approximately 95% appearing once. With V trimmed by 4 bases and J by 5 bases, 8 bases remained unmatched. The CDR3 length is 14 residues. The V gene's germline CDR1 is SGHNT and CDR2 YYREEE (reference sequence). Findings and limits, study-wide: As a rule, naive subsets had a larger estimated richness than memory subsets.

Naive CD8 isolation took CD45RO-negative cells positively selected for CCR7 and excluded terminally differentiated effector memory CD45RA+ cells. Input material: naive CD8+ T cells sorted from blood. This chain joins TRBV5-4 and TRBJ2-7, with 8 positions matching TRBD2. This TCR was recovered from a woman aged 25-40 years in good health. The CDR3 nucleotides are TGTGCCAGCAGCACCGGGACTAGTAAGGACGAGCAGTACTTC. It yields the protein CASSTGTSKDEQYF.